This T cell receptor beta chain was sequenced during a study of shared clonotypes between healthy human individuals (dated by TCRdb to 2019 to 2021). Notes on the research overall: A couple of women and three men aged 18 to 49 years were included in the cohort. Leukapheresis yielded between about 0.94 and 10 billion PBMCs per donor. For each donor, CD4 naive and CD4 memory were each run on three plates, CD8 naive on two plates, and CD8 memory on one plate. To estimate repertoire size and how much clonotypes are shared between individuals, the study performed deep sequencing of blood TCR repertoires from about five healthy adults. To increase sequencing depth and limit assay-specific biases, TCR repertoire library preparation and sequencing were carried out by different laboratories using diverse techniques. General findings and caveats noted by the study authors: Sampling was restricted to blood, and TCR repertoires in tissues likely differ from the TCR repertoires found in blood. Even with the large sequencing depth, rarefaction of the sorted-subset datasets indicated that sequencing was incomplete. Across a few donors, approximately 4.9% of naive CD4, roughly 3.8% of naive CD8, around 2.5% of memory CD4, and under 0.45% of memory CD8 clonotypes were shared. Higher generation probabilities were observed for clonotypes shared by all four sorted-subset donors than for non-shared clonotypes. The small number of donors limited the genetic and exposure-history diversity represented. Based on pairwise subsampling, the degree of clonotype sharing among donors was expected to be affected by sequencing depth. Naive subsets generally had larger estimated clonotype richness than memory subsets did.

Points on this clone: This clone's antigen is unknown. No qualities accompany the bases; no much larger clone lies one base away.

The V end loses 4 bases and the J end loses 6 bases, and a stretch of 14 bases separates them. Taken from the germline V gene, the CDR1 and CDR2 loops are SGHRS and YFSETQ. The cysteine opens and the phenylalanine closes a CDR3 of 13 amino acids. Just CDR3 DNA is preserved here, 39 bases in frame from base 1. Donors were healthy HIV-negative adults with no recently reported acute infections or vaccinations. Only Caucasian adults living in Nashville, Tennessee, USA were represented among the donors. CD4+ T cells were enriched by magnetic negative selection; naive cells were then positively selected on CD45RA, and the negative fraction formed the memory subset. Blood was obtained by leukapheresis, after which PBMCs were separated by Ficoll-Histopaque density gradient centrifugation and cryopreserved in liquid nitrogen vapor phase. Purity and quantity of every magnetically sorted T cell population were checked by analytical flow cytometry. Genomic DNA was isolated from every sorted fraction and measured by UV absorbance on a Nanodrop 2000c.

TCR CDR3 regions were amplified from genomic DNA by multiplex PCR using the deep immunoSEQ assay. Extracted genomic DNA from each cell subset was spread evenly across all wells of several immunoSEQ 96-well plates, with each plate serving as a replicate. For sorted subsets, each replicate PCR was loaded with 200 ng genomic DNA, equivalent to 30,000 or so T cell genomes. Purified libraries were quantified with a Qubit 3.0 fluorometer, sized on a Bioanalyzer 2100, and re-quantified with the KAPA Library Quantification kit. Every immunoSEQ 96-well plate was sequenced on a separate single-read 150-cycle Illumina NextSeq 550 flow cell. Per the original workflow: The immunoSEQ output contained only junctional sequences without quality scores, so filtering could not match that applied to full-length reads. Sequences were annotated with PyIR, a Python wrapper for IgBLAST v1.9, using IMGT germline references to assign V/J genes and CDR3. Reads with weak V/J assignments (E-value above 1e-6), missing CDR3, stop codons, out-of-frame junctions, or ambiguous translated residues were removed. V3J clonotypes were defined as sequences sharing an identical inferred V gene, J gene, and CDR3 amino acid sequence. To compute the percentage overlap between repertoires, the number of shared unique clonotypes was divided by the size of the smaller repertoire. Richness of each repertoire was evaluated using RTK rarefaction, the Chao1 estimator, and Recon v2.1 estimates of unobserved clonotypes. For all TCRbeta clonotypes obtained by the gDNA method from a handful of donors, generation probabilities were computed with OLGA. In TCRdb, the immuneACCESS table is reduced to in-frame sequences with V and J assigned. These tables do not hold every clone; where another copy was compared, an unresolved V gene accounts for under half, and the others remain unexplained. Clonal size and the V and J genes are those of that table, whereas D and trimming came from the DNA. The sample yields over a million clones; around 97% were counted once. The ten largest clonotypes hold over 1% of the sample.

Recombination connected TRBV5-1 to TRBJ2-7; TRBD2 is perhaps the D gene, given 6 matching bases. The specimen was naive CD4+ T cells sorted from blood. The cell subset or site label, read with the paper, signifies: CD45RA+ positively selected. This receptor was taken from a man under 40 in good health. The CDR3 protein sequence reads: CASSPGGVGEQYF. The DNA sequence reads TGCGCCAGCAGCCCAGGAGGGGTGGGCGAGCAGTACTTC.